The TCR beta chain under discussion was sequenced for a study of Ad26.COV2.S vaccination and SARS-CoV-2 variants. Worth noting for this clone: What it recognizes is unknown.

General study results and limits: Recipients given vaccine exceeded placebo recipients in spike-specific TCR breadth. The TCR breadth and depth analyses may have produced an underestimate of total T cell responses. Comparability of non-spike TCR breadth was observed across vaccine and placebo recipients.

CDR3 size: 15 residues. Germline V gives CDR1 SGHAT, CDR2 FQNNGV. J lost 5 bases, V lost 5 bases, and 9 bases had no gene match. Generated by immunoSEQ multiplex PCR, the TCRdb table keeps only in-frame clones and is missing some. Counted here are around 86,000 clones, around 82% occurring once; the ten biggest clones make up approximately 15%. V usage is TRBV11-2 and J usage is TRBJ2-7; 10 nucleotides align to TRBD2. The clonotype originates from a human donor who had recovered from COVID-19. Sequenced here: peripheral blood, sampled after recovery from COVID-19. CDR3 nucleotide sequence: TGTGCCAGCAGCACGAAGACTAGCGGGTACAACGAGCAGTACTTC. Translated, it gives CASSTKTSGYNEQYF.